This T cell receptor beta chain was found in a study of cytomegalovirus exposure and HLA in healthy donors. Study-wide results and limits: Reportedly, fewer N-insertions than the approximately 600-donor mean appeared in an Asian-associated ancestry cluster in a later analysis. Reports state that TCR beta sequences accurately predicted most subjects' HLA-A and HLA-B alleles. Later, an analysis showed that TCR beta chains associated with HLA were more clonally expanded than others that were equally common.

Germline assignment: CDR1 SGHTA and CDR2 FQGTGA. This CDR3 spans 17 amino acids. Trimming took 5 bases from V and 2 from J; bases not matched to a gene: 10. Worth noting for this clone: Antigen specificity is unknown.

Primers included in the PCR were 60 Vbeta and 13 Jbeta primers. The protocol was immunoSEQ multiplex PCR, while the TCRdb copy is restricted to in-frame clones and leaves out a portion. The repertoire holds approximately 140,000 clones, approximately 60% seen once, with about 7.1% in the top ten. The gene calls are TRBV7-3 and TRBJ2-3, with 10 bases fitting TRBD2. What was sequenced was PBMCs. This sequence was found in a woman aged 55-69 years in good health and CMV-seropositive. CDR3 nucleotide sequence: TGTGCCAGCAGCCCAATAGCGGGAGGAGGGGACACAGATACGCAGTATTTT. Translated: CASSPIAGGGDTDTQYF.